The following is a T cell receptor beta chain sequence with its context. Residents of 24 US areas, aged about 18 to 89 years, made up the participants. Which cohort a participant joined came from the clinical history participants gave. The sample comes from a study of blood T cell repertoires in COVID-19. Study information: Material from acute and convalescent COVID-19 was sourced from the United States, Italy and Spain.

In the authors' workflow: Reference gene primer amplification in the assay estimated nucleated cell counts. The repertoire was sequenced with immunoSEQ multiplex PCR; TCRdb's copy has only in-frame clones and lacks some. V, J and clone size are those of that table, while D and trimming were read from the DNA. The table shows roughly 290,000 clones, with approximately 83% occurring only once. CDR1 is SGHNT, CDR2 YENEEA, per germline. CDR3 length: 17 residues. V lost 4 bases, J lost 6 bases, and 13 bases stayed unmatched. The receptor was isolated from a woman in her twenties or thirties who had recovered from COVID-19. This rearrangement joins TRBV11-3 to TRBJ2-2, with 8 bases lining up with TRBD2. Sequencing was carried out using PBMCs or T cells enriched from blood (not recorded which). For the CDR3, the DNA is TGTGCCAGCAGCTCCTCCTGGGGTAGCGGGGCGGCCGGGGAGCTGTTTTTT. This encodes CASSSSWGSGAAGELFF.